This T cell receptor beta chain is drawn from a study of blood T cell repertoires in COVID-19. The wider study: Donors in the United States, Italy and Spain gave samples during acute or convalescent COVID-19.

This CDR3 is 15 amino acids long. Per germline, CDR1 LGHDT and CDR2 YNNKEL (reference sequence). The V end was cut by 3 bases, the J end by 0 bases, with 6 bases between. Measured with immunoSEQ multiplex PCR; TCRdb has only the in-frame clones, and not every one. This sample has 250,000 to 300,000 clones, with 75% to 90% found just once. Patients at the Seattle site were enrolled during active infection and followed longitudinally. The clonotype was recovered from a woman in her sixties or seventies with COVID-19, enrolled during active disease. The chain has TRBV3-1 (or the pseudogene TRBV3-2) and TRBJ1-6; D is undetermined. The specimen was peripheral blood. The CDR3 sequence is CASSQGLSYNSPLHF. CDR3 nucleotides: TGTGCCAGCAGCCAGGGCCTCTCCTATAATTCACCCCTCCACTTT.